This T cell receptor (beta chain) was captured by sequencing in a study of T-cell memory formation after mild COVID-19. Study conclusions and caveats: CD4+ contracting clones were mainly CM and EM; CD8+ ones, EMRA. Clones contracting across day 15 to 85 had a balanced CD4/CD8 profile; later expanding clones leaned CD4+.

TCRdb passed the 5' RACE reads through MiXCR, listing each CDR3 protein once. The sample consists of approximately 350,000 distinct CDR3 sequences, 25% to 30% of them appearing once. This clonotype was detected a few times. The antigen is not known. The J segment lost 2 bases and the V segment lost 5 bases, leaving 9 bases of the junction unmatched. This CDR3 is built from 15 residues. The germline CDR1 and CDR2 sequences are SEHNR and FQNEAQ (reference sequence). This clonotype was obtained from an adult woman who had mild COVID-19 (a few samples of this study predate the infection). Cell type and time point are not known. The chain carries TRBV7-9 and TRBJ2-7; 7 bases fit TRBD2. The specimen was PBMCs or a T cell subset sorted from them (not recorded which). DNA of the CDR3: TGTGCCAGCAGCGCAGGCCGGGGGGATCCCTACGAGCAGTACTTC. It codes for CASSAGRGDPYEQYF.